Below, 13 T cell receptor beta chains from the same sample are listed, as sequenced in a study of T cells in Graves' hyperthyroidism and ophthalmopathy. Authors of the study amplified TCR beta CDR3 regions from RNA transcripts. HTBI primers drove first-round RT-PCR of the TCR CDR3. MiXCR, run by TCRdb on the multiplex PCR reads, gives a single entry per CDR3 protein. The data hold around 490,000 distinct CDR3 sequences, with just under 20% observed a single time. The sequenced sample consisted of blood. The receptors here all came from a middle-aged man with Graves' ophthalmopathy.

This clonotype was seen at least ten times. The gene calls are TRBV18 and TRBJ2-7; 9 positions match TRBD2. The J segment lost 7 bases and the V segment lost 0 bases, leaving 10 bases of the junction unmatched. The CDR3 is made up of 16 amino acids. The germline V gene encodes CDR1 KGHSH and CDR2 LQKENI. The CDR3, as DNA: TGTGCCAGCTCACCACCCCCCGGCGGGAGGGTTGAAGAGCAGTACTTC. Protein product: CASSPPPGGRVEEQYF.

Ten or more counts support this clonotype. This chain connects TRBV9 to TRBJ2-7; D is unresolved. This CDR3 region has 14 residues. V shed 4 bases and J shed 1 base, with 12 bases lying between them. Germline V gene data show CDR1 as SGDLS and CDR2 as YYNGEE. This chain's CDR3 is CASSPGSASYEQYF. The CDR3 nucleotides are TGTGCCAGCAGCCCGGGTTCAGCGTCCTACGAGCAGTACTTC. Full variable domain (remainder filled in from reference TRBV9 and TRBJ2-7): DSGVTQTPKHLITATGQRVTLRCSPRSGDLSVYWYQQSLDQGLQFLIQYYNGEERAKGNILERFSAQQFPDLHSELNLSSLELGDSALYFCASSPGSASYEQYFGPGTRLTVT.

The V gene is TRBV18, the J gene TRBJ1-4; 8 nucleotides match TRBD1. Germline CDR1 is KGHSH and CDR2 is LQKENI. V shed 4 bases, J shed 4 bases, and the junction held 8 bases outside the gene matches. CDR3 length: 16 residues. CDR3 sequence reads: CASSLQGAGGNEKLFF. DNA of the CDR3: TGTGCCAGCTCACTTCAGGGGGCAGGCGGTAATGAAAAACTGTTTTTT.

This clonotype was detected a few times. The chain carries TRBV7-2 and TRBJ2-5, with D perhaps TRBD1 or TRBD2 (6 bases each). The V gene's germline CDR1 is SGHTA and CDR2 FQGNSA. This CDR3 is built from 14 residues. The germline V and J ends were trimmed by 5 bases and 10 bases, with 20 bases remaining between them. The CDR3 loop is CASSLGGLTGSQYF. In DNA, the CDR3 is TGTGCCAGCAGCCTAGGGGGACTCACGGGAAGCCAGTACTTC.

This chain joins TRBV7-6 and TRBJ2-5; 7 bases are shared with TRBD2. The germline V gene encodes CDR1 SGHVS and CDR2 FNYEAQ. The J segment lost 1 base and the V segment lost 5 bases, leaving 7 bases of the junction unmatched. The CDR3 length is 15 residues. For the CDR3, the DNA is TGTGCCAGCAGCGTCGGGACTATCCCCCAAGAGACCCAGTACTTC. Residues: CASSVGTIPQETQYF.

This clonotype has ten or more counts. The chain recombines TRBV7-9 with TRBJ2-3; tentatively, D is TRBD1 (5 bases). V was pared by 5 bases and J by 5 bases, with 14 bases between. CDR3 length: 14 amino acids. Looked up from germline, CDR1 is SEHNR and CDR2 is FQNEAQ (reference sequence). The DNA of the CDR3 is TGTGCCAGCAGCCACTTACAGGTTGAAGATACGCAGTATTTT. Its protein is CASSHLQVEDTQYF.

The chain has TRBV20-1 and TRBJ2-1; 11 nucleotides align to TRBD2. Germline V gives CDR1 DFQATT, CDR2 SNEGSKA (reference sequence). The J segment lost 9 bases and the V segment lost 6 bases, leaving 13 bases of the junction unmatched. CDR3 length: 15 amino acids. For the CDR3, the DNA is TGCAGTGCACCCAATAGCGGGAGGGCCTCGAGTGAGCAGTTCTTC. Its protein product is CSAPNSGRASSEQFF.

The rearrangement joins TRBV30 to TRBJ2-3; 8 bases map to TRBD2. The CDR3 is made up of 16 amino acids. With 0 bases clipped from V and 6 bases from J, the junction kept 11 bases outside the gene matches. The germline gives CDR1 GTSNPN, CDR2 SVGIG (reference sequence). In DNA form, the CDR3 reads TGTGCCTGGAGTGTCGGGACTAGTTTAATTTTGGATACGCAGTATTTT. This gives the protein CAWSVGTSLILDTQYF.

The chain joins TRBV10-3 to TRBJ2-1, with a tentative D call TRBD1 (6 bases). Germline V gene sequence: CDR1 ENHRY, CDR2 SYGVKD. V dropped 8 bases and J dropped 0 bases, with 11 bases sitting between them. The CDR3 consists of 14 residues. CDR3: CAISEGVSYNEQFF. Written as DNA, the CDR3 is TGTGCCATCTCCGAGGGGGTCTCCTACAATGAGCAGTTCTTC.

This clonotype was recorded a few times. The CDR3 nucleotides are TGCAGTGCTGTCCCGGGACAGGGGCGCTATGGCTACACCTTC. Protein product: CSAVPGQGRYGYTF. The V gene is TRBV20-1, the J gene TRBJ1-2; 10 bases align to TRBD1. This CDR3 has 14 residues. The V and J ends lost 5 bases and 4 bases, in that order; junction bases with no gene match: 7. The germline gives CDR1 DFQATT, CDR2 SNEGSKA (reference sequence).

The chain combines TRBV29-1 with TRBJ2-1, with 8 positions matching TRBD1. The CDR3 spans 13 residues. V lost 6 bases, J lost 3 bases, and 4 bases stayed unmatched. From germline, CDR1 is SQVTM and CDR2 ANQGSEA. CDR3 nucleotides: TGCAGCGTCGCAGGGGGCAACTACAATGAGCAGTTCTTC. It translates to CSVAGGNYNEQFF.

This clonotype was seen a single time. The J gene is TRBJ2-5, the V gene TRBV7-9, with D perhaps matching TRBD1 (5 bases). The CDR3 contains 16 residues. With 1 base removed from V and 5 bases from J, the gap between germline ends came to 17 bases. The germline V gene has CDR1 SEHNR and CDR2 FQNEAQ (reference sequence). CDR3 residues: CASSLVRASRAETQYF. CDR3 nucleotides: TGTGCCAGCAGCTTAGTTAGGGCCTCCAGGGCGGAGACCCAGTACTTC.

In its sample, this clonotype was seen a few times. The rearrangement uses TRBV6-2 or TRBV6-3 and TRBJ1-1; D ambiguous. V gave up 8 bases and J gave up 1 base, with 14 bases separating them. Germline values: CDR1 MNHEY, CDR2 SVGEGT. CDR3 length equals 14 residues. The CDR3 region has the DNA TGTGCCAGCTTGAAAACACGGGGGAACACTGAAGCTTTCTTT. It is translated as CASLKTRGNTEAFF.